A single T cell receptor (beta chain) is shown here with its context. No antigen is known for it. Base qualities are missing; no much larger clone stands one base away. Reads for this sample came from an Illumina HiSeq 1500. TCRdb redid the processing of the public reads, applying fastp at Q25 and MiXCR, and retained in-frame beta chains. Entries are consolidated by CDR3 protein sequence, retaining the most common genes and DNA. In this sample the table shows some 800,000 distinct CDR3 sequences, about 29% of which occur a single time. About an eighth of the sample is taken by the ten largest. This sample is part of a study of T cell repertoires in cytomegalovirus infection (dated by TCRdb to about 2019). Regarding the study in general: The peptide stimulations were aimed at well-studied HLA-B-restricted epitopes as well as recently identified HLA-C-restricted CMV epitopes, whose presentation resists viral immunomodulation. Because public TCR beta signatures pointed to carriage of CMV infection together with the matching HLA type, the HLA type of each donor mattered for the analysis. Here is what the overall study found, with its caveats: Cumulative frequency of public TCR beta family members discriminated carriers of CMV infection plus the relevant HLA type in this cohort and an independent approximately 350-donor cohort. The ex vivo response was dominated by HLA-C-restricted CMV-specific TCR beta clonotypes, which also provided the single most frequent clonotype in two of eight donors.

The label giving this sample's treatment or condition can be read as: in vitro stimulation with specific CMV peptide epitopes to enrich CMV-specific T cells. Taken from the germline V gene (reference sequence), the CDR1 and CDR2 loops are LNHDA and SQIVND. Including the terminal cysteine and phenylalanine, the CDR3 comprises 16 residues. Solely the CDR3 DNA is kept, with 48 bases framed from the first base. Trimming takes 6 bases from V and 0 bases from J, and the germline ends sit 17 bases apart. The TCR originated in a human donor in good health (CMV status not recorded). Some clones in this sample may be carry-over from other donors' samples. The rearranged chain carries TRBV19 and TRBJ1-1, with no confidently assigned D gene. The sequences come from cultured CD8+ T cells from PBMCs, collected from culture after CMV antigen stimulation. The CDR3 is CASSFLRRAMNTEAFF. The DNA sequence follows: TGTGCCAGTAGCTTCCTCCGCCGGGCAATGAACACTGAAGCTTTCTTT.